Following are 20 T cell receptor beta chains from one sample sequenced in a study of blood T cell repertoires in COVID-19. The table came from immunoSEQ multiplex PCR; TCRdb's copy has only in-frame clones and leaves some out. The sample gives 160,000 or so clones, 75% to 90% of which show up once; 3% to 3.5% is in the top ten. The sequenced sample was PBMCs or T cells enriched from blood (not recorded which). These receptors were obtained from a woman in her sixties or seventies who had recovered from COVID-19.

The V call is TRBV10-2, the J call TRBJ1-1; no clear D. The CDR3 covers 13 residues. From germline, CDR1 is WSHSY and CDR2 SAAADI. V was cut by 2 bases and J by 2 bases, with 6 bases left in between. The CDR3 sequence: CASSEGINTEAFF. Written as DNA, the CDR3 is TGCGCCAGCAGTGAGGGCATCAACACTGAAGCTTTCTTT.

The V gene is TRBV14, the J gene TRBJ1-2; D might be TRBD1 (6 bases). V lost 3 bases, J lost 5 bases, and 10 bases lay in between. Germline V gene lookup returns CDR1 SGHDN and CDR2 FVKESK. There are 13 residues in the CDR3. The CDR3 nucleotides read TGTGCCAGCAGCCAGCTACAGGGATATGGCTACACCTTC. Translated: CASSQLQGYGYTF.

This rearrangement joins TRBV6-5 to TRBJ1-1; 8 positions agree with TRBD1. The germline V gene has CDR1 MNHEY and CDR2 SVGAGI. The CDR3 has 15 amino acids. V trimming: 2 bases; J trimming: 5 bases; junction bases outside the gene matches: 7. Here the CDR3 reads CASSYLGQGGTEAFF. The CDR3 DNA sequence: TGTGCCAGCAGTTACCTCGGACAGGGAGGAACTGAAGCTTTCTTT.

Concerning this clone itself: Other nucleotide sequences from this sample produce the same CDR3. The chain has TRBV2 and TRBJ1-1; 10 bases align to TRBD1. The ends lost 6 bases at V and 3 bases at J; junction bases unmatched: 1. This CDR3 contains 13 residues. Per the germline V gene, CDR1 is SNHLY and CDR2 is FYNNEI. CDR3 sequence (DNA): TGTGCCAGCAGAGGGACAGGGGACACTGAAGCTTTCTTT. It codes for CASRGTGDTEAFF.

This chain uses TRBV10-3 with TRBJ1-2, with a possible D match to TRBD1 (6 bases). The CDR3 runs 13 residues. Germline CDR1 reads ENHRY; CDR2 reads SYGVKD. The V and J ends lost 11 bases and 2 bases respectively, with 15 bases between them. The CDR3 coding sequence is TGTGCCGCCCGGACAGACGCCAACTATGGCTACACCTTC. It is translated as CAARTDANYGYTF.

The chain has TRBV5-1 and TRBJ2-3, with D hard to call. Germline values: CDR1 SGHRS, CDR2 YFSETQ. The CDR3 covers 14 residues. Trimming shortened V by 0 bases and J by 5 bases, and 10 bases separated the two germline ends. The CDR3 region is CASSLATAKDTQYF. CDR3 in DNA: TGCGCCAGCAGCTTGGCCACAGCTAAAGATACGCAGTATTTT.

V is TRBV5-4 and J is TRBJ1-5; the D is unclear. The CDR3 contains 13 residues. Looked up from germline, CDR1 is SGHNT and CDR2 is YYREEE (reference sequence). Between the trimmed V and J ends, which lost 4 bases and 5 bases, there was a span of 10 bases. In DNA form, the CDR3 reads TGTGCCAGCAGCCCAGATTTCGATCAGCCCCAGCATTTT. As protein: CASSPDFDQPQHF.

CDR3 amino acids: CASRGQGKANGYTF. The CDR3 nucleotides read TGTGCCAGCAGGGGACAGGGAAAGGCGAATGGCTACACCTTC. J is TRBJ1-2 and V is TRBV27; the match to TRBD1 covers 9 bases. V dropped 6 bases and J dropped 6; count of bases not matched to a gene: 8. Germline V CDR1 and CDR2: MNHEY, SMNVEV (reference sequence). The CDR3 runs to 14 residues.

The chain recombines TRBV18 with TRBJ2-3; possible D gene TRBD2, 6 bases. CDR1 is KGHSH and CDR2 is LQKENI in the germline V gene. V was shortened by 1 base and J by 4 bases, with 6 bases between the two germline ends. The CDR3 is made up of 13 amino acids. The CDR3 sequence: CASSPRRADTQYF. The CDR3, as DNA: TGTGCCAGCTCACCACGGAGGGCAGATACGCAGTATTTT.

The CDR3: CASSRQGSRNQPQHF. The DNA for the CDR3 is TGTGCCAGCAGCCGTCAGGGGTCGCGCAATCAGCCCCAGCATTTT. This chain links TRBV11-2 with TRBJ1-5, with D perhaps matching TRBD1 (6 bases). CDR1 is SGHAT and CDR2 is FQNNGV in the germline V gene. The CDR3 consists of 15 residues. Trimming removed 5 bases from V and 2 bases from J, with 13 bases in between.

The chain joins TRBV19 to TRBJ1-1; no firm D call. The CDR3 consists of 15 residues. Deletions cut 1 base from V and 1 base from J, with 10 bases between. Germline CDR1 LNHDA, CDR2 SQIVND (reference sequence). CDR3 DNA: TGTGCCAGTAGTATAGGGGCAAACTCGAACACTGAAGCTTTCTTT. Translated, it gives CASSIGANSNTEAFF.

CDR3 sequence: CASTMGLAGLQGYEQYF. The CDR3 coding sequence is TGTGCCAGCACCATGGGACTAGCGGGCCTCCAGGGATACGAGCAGTACTTC. The chain couples TRBV11-2 to TRBJ2-7; 12 bases match TRBD2. The CDR3 consists of 17 residues. V was clipped by 7 bases and J by 4 bases; unmatched bases: 14. Germline values: CDR1 SGHAT, CDR2 FQNNGV.

This clone showed up just a few times. The chain recombines TRBV5-1 with TRBJ2-2; TRBD1 matches 7 bases. Germline-derived CDR1 and CDR2 are SGHRS and YFSETQ. V shed 1 base, J shed 3 bases, and the junction held 9 bases outside the gene matches. CDR3 length: 17 amino acids. In DNA, the CDR3 is TGCGCCAGCAGCTTGCGCCAGGACAGGTTAGACACCGGGGAGCTGTTTTTT. Protein product: CASSLRQDRLDTGELFF.

The V call is TRBV30, the J call TRBJ1-4; TRBD1 aligns across 7 bases. The CDR3 runs 14 residues. From germline, CDR1 is GTSNPN and CDR2 SVGIG (reference sequence). V trimming: 1 base; J trimming: 6 bases; junction bases outside the gene matches: 5. CDR3 loop: CAWSGKQGYEKLFF. CDR3 nucleotide sequence: TGTGCCTGGAGTGGAAAACAGGGGTATGAAAAACTGTTTTTT.

This clone showed up just once. J is TRBJ2-5 and V is TRBV4-1, with TRBD1 identical over 7 bases. In germline, CDR1 is MGHRA, CDR2 YSYEKL. This CDR3 has 14 residues. The trim removed 3 bases at V and 4 bases at J, leaving 5 bases unmatched. The CDR3 DNA is TGCGCCAGCAGCCACCGACAGGGTGGAGAGACCCAGTACTTC. It specifies CASSHRQGGETQYF.

The gene calls are TRBV20-1 and TRBJ2-1; 16 bases are a match to TRBD2. The V gene end was trimmed by 3 bases and the J gene end by 6 bases; junction bases not matched to a gene: 11. Germline V gene sequence: CDR1 DFQATT, CDR2 SNEGSKA (reference sequence). The CDR3 length is 18 residues. CDR3 loop: CSASKTGTSGGAFNEQFF. The CDR3 DNA is TGCAGTGCTAGTAAAACCGGGACTAGCGGGGGGGCCTTCAATGAGCAGTTCTTC.

This clone was observed a few times. This sequence joins TRBV5-6 and TRBJ2-1; 7 nucleotides line up with TRBD2. This CDR3 comprises 16 residues. V was clipped by 0 bases and J by 0 bases; unmatched bases: 3. Germline CDR1 and CDR2: SGHDT and YYEEEE. CDR3 sequence reads: CASSLGLANSYNEQFF. The CDR3 nucleotides read TGTGCCAGCAGCTTGGGACTAGCCAACTCCTACAATGAGCAGTTCTTC.

This clone was recorded only once. This chain links TRBV3-1 (or the pseudogene TRBV3-2) with TRBJ2-1; D unresolved. The length of the CDR3 is 13 residues. The germline V and J ends were trimmed by 3 bases and 4 bases, with 7 bases remaining between them. The germline V gene has CDR1 LGHDT and CDR2 YNNKEL (reference sequence). CDR3 DNA: TGTGCCAGCAGCCACCTCCGGTACAATGAGCAGTTCTTC. Translating gives CASSHLRYNEQFF.

J is TRBJ1-4 and V is TRBV19; the D gene is possibly TRBD1 (5 bases). V was shortened by 2 bases and J by 1 base, with 11 bases between the two germline ends. This CDR3 has 16 amino acids. The V gene's germline CDR1 is LNHDA and CDR2 SQIVND (reference sequence). CDR3 protein: CASSISVGETNEKLFF. As DNA, the CDR3 is TGTGCCAGTAGTATAAGTGTAGGGGAAACTAATGAAAAACTGTTTTTT.

The rearrangement joins TRBV11-2 to TRBJ2-7, with D tentatively TRBD1 (5 bases). CDR1 and CDR2 (germline): SGHAT, FQNNGV. The V end was cut by 2 bases, the J end by 2 bases, with 10 bases between. The CDR3 has 14 residues. CDR3 sequence reads: CASSLKGSTYEQYF. Written as DNA, the CDR3 is TGTGCCAGCAGCTTAAAGGGGTCCACCTACGAGCAGTACTTC.